Following are 6 T cell receptor beta chains from one sample sequenced in a study of shared clonotypes between healthy human individuals. Sequenced by immunoSEQ multiplex PCR; TCRdb stores in-frame clones only, minus some. The table shows approximately 940,000 clones, with approximately 76% occurring only once. Sequencing was performed on memory CD4+ T cells sorted from blood. Subset given: CD45RA-negative fraction. The receptors were sampled from a man in his late teens or twenties in good health.

This chain connects TRBV5-6 to TRBJ2-7; a weak D match, TRBD2 (5 bases). This CDR3 comprises 14 residues. The V gene lost 4 bases and the J gene lost 0 bases, with 11 bases spanning the gap. Germline V gene sequence: CDR1 SGHDT, CDR2 YYEEEE. The CDR3, as DNA: TGTGCCAGCAGCGCCCGGGATCCCTCCTACGAGCAGTACTTC. Its translation: CASSARDPSYEQYF.

The chain couples TRBV4-2 to TRBJ2-3; 10 bases are a match to TRBD2. CDR3 length: 16 residues. The junction had 6 bases not matched to a gene; V was cut back by 0 bases and J by 6 bases. Germline CDR1 and CDR2: LGHNA and YNFKEQ. Written as DNA, the CDR3 is TGTGCCAGCAGCCAAGATGTAGCGGGAGGCCAGGATACGCAGTATTTT. Protein: CASSQDVAGGQDTQYF.

The CDR3 loop is CASSIGFDSEGSGANVLTF. The CDR3 coding sequence is TGTGCCAGTAGTATAGGATTCGATTCCGAAGGCTCTGGGGCCAACGTCCTGACTTTC. This chain connects TRBV19 to TRBJ2-6, with D unresolved. V shed 1 base and J shed 0 bases, with 16 bases lying between them. Germline V gene lookup returns CDR1 LNHDA and CDR2 SQIVND (reference sequence). This CDR3 has 19 amino acids.

This chain links TRBV30 with TRBJ2-7; 11 bases agree with TRBD2. This CDR3 has 16 amino acids. The germline CDR1 and CDR2 sequences are GTSNPN and SVGIG (reference sequence). J gave up 6 bases and V 4 bases, and 14 bases lay outside the gene matches. The CDR3 bases are TGTGCCTGGACCCCTTATAGCGGGAGGGGGGGCAGCGAGCAGTACTTC. This encodes CAWTPYSGRGGSEQYF.

J is TRBJ1-2 and V is TRBV4-1; TRBD1 is a possible D gene (6 bases). This CDR3 has 15 amino acids. V was trimmed by 0 bases and J by 4 bases, leaving 12 bases between them. CDR1 and CDR2 (germline): MGHRA, YSYEKL. CDR3 nucleotides: TGCGCCAGCAGCCAAGACCCACAGGGCTCCTATGGCTACACCTTC. Residues: CASSQDPQGSYGYTF.

Comments on this clone: Different DNA sequences within this sample yield the same CDR3. The CDR3 DNA follows: TGTGCCACCAGCAGAGATGGGCGCAGGGACAATGAGCAGTTCTTC. The encoded protein is CATSRDGRRDNEQFF. The V and J genes are TRBV15 and TRBJ2-1; TRBD1 might be the D (5 bases). The CDR3 runs 15 residues. The ends were cut back, 0 bases at V and 5 bases at J, with 11 bases in the middle. Germline CDR1 LNHNV, CDR2 YYDKDF (reference sequence).